This T cell receptor (beta chain) was documented in a study of T cells in Graves' hyperthyroidism and ophthalmopathy. On the basis of clinical symptoms, serum thyroxine and TRAb, thyroid ultrasound and orbital computed tomography, diagnoses were made. CDR1 is SGHNT, CDR2 YYREEE, per germline (reference sequence). CDR3 length: 13 residues. Deletions cut 4 bases from V and 2 bases from J, with 10 bases between. The source material, RNA transcripts, was used to amplify TCR beta CDR3 regions. When the TCR CDR3 underwent first-round RT-PCR, the HTBI primer set was used. TCRdb recomputed calls from the multiplex PCR reads with MiXCR, one row per CDR3 protein. Of 500,000 to 550,000 distinct CDR3 sequences listed, just under 20% are singletons.

Input material: blood. This TCR was sampled from a man aged 35-49 years with Graves' ophthalmopathy. V usage is TRBV5-4 and J usage is TRBJ2-7; D unclear. Here the CDR3 reads CASSPANTYEQYF. DNA of the CDR3: TGTGCCAGCAGCCCCGCTAACACCTACGAGCAGTACTTC.